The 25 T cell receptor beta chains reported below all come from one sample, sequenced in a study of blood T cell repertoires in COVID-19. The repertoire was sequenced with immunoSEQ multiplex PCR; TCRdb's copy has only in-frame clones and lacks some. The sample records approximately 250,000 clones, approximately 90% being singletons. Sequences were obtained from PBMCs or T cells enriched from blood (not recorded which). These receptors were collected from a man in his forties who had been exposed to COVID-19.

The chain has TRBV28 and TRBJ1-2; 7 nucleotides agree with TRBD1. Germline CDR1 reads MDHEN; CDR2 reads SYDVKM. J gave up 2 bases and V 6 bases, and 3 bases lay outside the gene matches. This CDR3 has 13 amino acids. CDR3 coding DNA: TGTGCCAGCAGGCGACAGGGAAACTATGGCTACACCTTC. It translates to CASRRQGNYGYTF.

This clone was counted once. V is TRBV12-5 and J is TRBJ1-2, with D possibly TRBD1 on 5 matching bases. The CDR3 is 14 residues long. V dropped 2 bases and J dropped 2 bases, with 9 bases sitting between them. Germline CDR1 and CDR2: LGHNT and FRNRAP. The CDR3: CASGLPGSNYGYTF. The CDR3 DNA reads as TGTGCTAGTGGTTTGCCAGGGTCGAACTATGGCTACACCTTC.

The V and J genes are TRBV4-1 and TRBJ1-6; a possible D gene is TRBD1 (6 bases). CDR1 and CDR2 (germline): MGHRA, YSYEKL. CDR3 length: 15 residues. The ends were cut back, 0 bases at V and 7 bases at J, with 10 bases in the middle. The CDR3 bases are TGCGCCAGCAGCCAAGAACCCCAGGGGAATTCACCCCTCCACTTT. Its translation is CASSQEPQGNSPLHF.

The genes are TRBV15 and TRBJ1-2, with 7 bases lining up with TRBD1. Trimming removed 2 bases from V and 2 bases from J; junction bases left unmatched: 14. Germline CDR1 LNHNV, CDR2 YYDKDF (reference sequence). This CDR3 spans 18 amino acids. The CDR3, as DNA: TGTGCCACCAGCAGAAACCTCGCGGCAGGGACAGCCAACTATGGCTACACCTTC. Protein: CATSRNLAAGTANYGYTF.

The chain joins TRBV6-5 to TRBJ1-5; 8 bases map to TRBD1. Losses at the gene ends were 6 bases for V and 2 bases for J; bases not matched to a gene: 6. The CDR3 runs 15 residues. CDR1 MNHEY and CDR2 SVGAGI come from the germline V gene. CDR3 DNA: TGTGCCAGCAGGTTCAGGGGGCAGGGCAATCAGCCCCAGCATTTT. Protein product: CASRFRGQGNQPQHF.

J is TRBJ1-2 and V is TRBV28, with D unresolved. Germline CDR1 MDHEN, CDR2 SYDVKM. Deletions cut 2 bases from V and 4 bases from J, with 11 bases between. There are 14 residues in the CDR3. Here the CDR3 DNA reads TGTGCCAGCAGTTTAGGCGGCCCGGGCTATGGCTACACCTTC. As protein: CASSLGGPGYGYTF.

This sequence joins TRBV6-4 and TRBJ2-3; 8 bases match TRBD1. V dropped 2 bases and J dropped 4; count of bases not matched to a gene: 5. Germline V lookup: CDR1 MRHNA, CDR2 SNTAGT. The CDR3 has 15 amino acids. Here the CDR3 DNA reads TGTGCCAGCAGTGACCAGGGGGCGCCTGCAGATACGCAGTATTTT. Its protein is CASSDQGAPADTQYF.

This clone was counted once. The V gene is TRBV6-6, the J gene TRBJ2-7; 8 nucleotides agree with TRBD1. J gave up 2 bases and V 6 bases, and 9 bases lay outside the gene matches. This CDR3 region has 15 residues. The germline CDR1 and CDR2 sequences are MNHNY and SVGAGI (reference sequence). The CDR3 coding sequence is TGTGCCAGCAGGCTTACGACAGGGGCGACCTACGAGCAGTACTTC. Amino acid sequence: CASRLTTGATYEQYF.

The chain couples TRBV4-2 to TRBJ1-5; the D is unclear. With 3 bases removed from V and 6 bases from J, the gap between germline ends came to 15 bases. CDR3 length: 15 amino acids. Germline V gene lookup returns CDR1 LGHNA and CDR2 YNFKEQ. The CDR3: CASSHEDVSGQPQHF. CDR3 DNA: TGTGCCAGCAGCCATGAAGATGTTAGCGGTCAGCCCCAGCATTTT.

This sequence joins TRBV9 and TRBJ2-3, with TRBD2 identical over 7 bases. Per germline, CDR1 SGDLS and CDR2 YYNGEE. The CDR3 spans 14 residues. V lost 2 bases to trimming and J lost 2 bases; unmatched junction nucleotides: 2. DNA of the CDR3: TGTGCCAGCAGCGTTGGGGACTACACAGATACGCAGTATTTT. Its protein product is CASSVGDYTDTQYF.

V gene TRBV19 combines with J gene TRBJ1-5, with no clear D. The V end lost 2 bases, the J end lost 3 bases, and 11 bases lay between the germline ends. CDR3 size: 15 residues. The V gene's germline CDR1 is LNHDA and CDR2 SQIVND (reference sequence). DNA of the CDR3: TGTGCCAGTAGTATAACGGGAAACAACAATCAGCCCCAGCATTTT. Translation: CASSITGNNNQPQHF.

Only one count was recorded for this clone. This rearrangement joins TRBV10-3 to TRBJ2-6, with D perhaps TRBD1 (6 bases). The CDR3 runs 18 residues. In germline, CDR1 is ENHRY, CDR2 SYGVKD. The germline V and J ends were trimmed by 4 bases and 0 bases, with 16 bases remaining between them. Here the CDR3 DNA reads TGTGCCATCAGTGTAATCGGGACACTAATCTCTGGGGCCAACGTCCTGACTTTC. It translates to CAISVIGTLISGANVLTF.

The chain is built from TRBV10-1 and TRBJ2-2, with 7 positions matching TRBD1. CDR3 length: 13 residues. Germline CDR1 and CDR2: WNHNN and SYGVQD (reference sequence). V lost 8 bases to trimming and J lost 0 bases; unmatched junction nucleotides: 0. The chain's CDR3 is CASGTANTGELFF. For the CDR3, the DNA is TGCGCCAGCGGGACAGCGAACACCGGGGAGCTGTTTTTT.

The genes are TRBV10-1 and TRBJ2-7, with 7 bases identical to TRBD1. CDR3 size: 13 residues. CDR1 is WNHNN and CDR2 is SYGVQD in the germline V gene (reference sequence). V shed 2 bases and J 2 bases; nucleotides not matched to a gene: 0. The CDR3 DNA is TGCGCCAGCAGTGAGGGACAGGCCTACGAGCAGTACTTC. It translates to CASSEGQAYEQYF.

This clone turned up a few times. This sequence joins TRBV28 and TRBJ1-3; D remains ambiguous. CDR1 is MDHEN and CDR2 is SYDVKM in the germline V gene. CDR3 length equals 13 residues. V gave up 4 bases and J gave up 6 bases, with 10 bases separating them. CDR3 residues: CASSSGILNTIYF. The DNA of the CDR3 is TGTGCCAGCAGTTCAGGAATTTTAAACACCATATATTTT. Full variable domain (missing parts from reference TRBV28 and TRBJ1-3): DVKVTQSSRYLVKRTGEKVFLECVQDMDHENMFWYRQDPGLGLRLIYFSYDVKMKEKGDIPEGYSVSREKKERFSLILESASTNQTSMYLCASSSGILNTIYFGEGSWLTVV.

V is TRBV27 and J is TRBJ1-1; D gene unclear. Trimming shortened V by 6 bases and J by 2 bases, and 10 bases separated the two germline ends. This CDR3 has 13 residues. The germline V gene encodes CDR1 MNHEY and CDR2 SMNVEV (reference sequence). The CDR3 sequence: CASSKLINTEAFF. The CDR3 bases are TGTGCCAGCAGCAAACTGATAAACACTGAAGCTTTCTTT.

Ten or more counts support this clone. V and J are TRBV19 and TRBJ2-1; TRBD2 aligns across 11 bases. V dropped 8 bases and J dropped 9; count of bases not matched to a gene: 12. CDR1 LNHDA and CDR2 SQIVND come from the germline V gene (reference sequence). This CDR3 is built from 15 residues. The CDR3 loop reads CASGVLAGERGEQFF. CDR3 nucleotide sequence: TGTGCCAGTGGGGTACTAGCGGGAGAAAGGGGTGAGCAGTTCTTC.

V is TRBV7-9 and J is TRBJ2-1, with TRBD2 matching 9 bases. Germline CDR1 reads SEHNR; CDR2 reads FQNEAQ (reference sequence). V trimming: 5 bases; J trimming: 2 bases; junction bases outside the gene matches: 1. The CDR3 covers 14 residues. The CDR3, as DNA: TGTGCCAGCAGCGGGACTAGCACCTACAATGAGCAGTTCTTC. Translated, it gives CASSGTSTYNEQFF.

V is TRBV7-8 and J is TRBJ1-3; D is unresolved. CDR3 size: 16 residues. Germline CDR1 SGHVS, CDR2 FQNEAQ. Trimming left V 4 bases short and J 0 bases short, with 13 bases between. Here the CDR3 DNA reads TGTGCCAGCAGCTCCTCGGGATCCCGCTCTGGAAACACCATATATTTT. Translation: CASSSSGSRSGNTIYF.

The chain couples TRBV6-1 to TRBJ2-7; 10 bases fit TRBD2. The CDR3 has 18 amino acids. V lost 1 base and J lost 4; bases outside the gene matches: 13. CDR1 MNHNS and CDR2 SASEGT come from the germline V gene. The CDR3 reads CASSEVSVLAGLGYEQYF. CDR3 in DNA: TGTGCCAGCAGTGAAGTTTCGGTACTAGCGGGACTCGGGTACGAGCAGTACTTC.

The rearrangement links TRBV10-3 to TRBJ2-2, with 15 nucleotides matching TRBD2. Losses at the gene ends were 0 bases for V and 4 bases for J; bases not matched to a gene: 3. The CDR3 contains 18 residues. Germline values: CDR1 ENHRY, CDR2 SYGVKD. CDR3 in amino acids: CAISESGLAGGITGELFF. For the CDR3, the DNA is TGTGCCATCAGTGAGTCCGGACTAGCGGGAGGGATCACCGGGGAGCTGTTTTTT.

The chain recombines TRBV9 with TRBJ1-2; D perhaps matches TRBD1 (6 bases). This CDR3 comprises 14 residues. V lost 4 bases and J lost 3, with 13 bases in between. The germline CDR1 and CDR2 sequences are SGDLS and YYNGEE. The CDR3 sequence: CASSPGADHYGYTF. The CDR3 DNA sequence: TGTGCCAGCAGCCCAGGGGCGGATCACTATGGCTACACCTTC.

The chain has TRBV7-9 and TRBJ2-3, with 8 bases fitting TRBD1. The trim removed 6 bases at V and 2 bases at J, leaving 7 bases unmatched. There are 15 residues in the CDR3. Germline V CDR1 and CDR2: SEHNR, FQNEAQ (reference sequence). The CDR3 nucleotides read TGTGCCAGCAGAACTTCGGGACAGGACACAGATACGCAGTATTTT. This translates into CASRTSGQDTDTQYF. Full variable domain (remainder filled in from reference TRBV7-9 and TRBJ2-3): DTGVSQNPRHKITKRGQNVTFRCDPISEHNRLYWYRQTLGQGPEFLTYFQNEAQLEKSRLLSDRFSAERPKGSFSTLEIQRTEQGDSAMYLCASRTSGQDTDTQYFGPGTRLTVL.

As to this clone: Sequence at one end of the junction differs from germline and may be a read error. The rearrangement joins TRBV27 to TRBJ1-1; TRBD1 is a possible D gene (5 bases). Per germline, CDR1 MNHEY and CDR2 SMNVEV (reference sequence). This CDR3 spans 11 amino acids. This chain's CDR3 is CASSFQGGFVF. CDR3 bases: TGTGCCAGCAGTTTTCAGGGTGGGTTTGTCTTT.

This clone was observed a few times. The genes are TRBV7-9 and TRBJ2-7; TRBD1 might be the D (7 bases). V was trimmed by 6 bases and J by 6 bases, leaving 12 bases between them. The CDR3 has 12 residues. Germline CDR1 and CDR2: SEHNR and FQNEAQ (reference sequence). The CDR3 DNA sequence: TGTGCCAGCAGGCGGGACAGCCTCGAGCAGTACTTC. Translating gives CASRRDSLEQYF.